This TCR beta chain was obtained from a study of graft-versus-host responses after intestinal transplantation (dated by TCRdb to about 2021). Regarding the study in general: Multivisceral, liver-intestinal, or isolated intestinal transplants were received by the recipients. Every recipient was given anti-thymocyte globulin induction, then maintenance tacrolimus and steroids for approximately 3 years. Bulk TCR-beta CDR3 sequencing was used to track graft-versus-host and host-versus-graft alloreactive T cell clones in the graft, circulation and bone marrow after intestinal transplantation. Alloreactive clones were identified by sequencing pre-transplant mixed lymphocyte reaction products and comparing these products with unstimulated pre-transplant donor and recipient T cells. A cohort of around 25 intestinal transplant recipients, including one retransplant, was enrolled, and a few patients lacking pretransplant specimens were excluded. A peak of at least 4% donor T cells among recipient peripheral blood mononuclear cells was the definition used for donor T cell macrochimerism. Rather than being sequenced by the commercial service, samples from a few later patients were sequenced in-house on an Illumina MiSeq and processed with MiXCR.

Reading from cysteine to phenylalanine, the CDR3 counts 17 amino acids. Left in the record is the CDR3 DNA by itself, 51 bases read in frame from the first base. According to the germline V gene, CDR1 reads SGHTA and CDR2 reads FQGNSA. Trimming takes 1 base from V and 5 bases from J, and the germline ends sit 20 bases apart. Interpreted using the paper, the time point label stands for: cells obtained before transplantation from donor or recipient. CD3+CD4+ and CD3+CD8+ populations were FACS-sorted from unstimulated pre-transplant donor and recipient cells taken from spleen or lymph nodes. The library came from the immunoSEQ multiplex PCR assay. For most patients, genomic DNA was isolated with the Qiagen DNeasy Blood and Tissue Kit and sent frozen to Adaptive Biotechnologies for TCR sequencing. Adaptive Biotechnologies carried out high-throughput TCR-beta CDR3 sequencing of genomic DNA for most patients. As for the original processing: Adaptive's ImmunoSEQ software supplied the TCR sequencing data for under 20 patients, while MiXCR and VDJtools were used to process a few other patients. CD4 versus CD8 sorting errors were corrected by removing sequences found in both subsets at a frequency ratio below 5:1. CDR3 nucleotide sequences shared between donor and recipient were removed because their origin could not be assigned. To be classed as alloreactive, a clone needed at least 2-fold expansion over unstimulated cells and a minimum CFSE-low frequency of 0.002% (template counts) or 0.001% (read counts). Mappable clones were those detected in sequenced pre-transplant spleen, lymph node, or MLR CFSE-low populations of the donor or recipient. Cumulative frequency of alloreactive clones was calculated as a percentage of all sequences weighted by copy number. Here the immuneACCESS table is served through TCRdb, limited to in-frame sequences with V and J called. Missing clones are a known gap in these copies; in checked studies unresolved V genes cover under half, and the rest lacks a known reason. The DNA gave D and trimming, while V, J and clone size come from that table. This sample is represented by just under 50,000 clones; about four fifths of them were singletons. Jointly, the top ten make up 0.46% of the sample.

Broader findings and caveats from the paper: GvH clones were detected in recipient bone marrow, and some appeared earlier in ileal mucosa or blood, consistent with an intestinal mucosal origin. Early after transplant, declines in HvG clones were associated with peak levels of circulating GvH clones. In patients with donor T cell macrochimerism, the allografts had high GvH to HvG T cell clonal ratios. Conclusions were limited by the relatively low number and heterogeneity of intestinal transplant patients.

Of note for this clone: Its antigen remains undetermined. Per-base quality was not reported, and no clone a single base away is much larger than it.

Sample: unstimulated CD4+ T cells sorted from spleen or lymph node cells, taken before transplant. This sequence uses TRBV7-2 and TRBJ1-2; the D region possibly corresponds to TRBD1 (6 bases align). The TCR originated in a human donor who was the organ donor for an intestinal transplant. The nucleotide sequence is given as TGTGCCAGCAGCTTAGTGAGTGCAGGGGACTTTAGATATGGCTACACCTTC. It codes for CASSLVSAGDFRYGYTF.